What follows are 3 T cell receptor beta chains derived from one specimen sequenced in a study of monozygotic twins with inflammatory bowel disease. For each CDR3 protein, TCRdb gives one entry from its re-call of the 5' RACE reads, without DNA. This table lists 300,000 to 450,000 distinct CDR3 sequences. Sequencing was done on a sample of blood. These receptors were obtained from a human donor with ulcerative colitis or Crohn's disease, or a healthy co-twin of an affected twin (not recorded which).

This chain links TRBV7-9 with TRBJ2-7; the D call of TRBD1 rests on TCRdb alone, since no DNA is present to check it. This CDR3 is 15 amino acids long. Germline CDR1 is SEHNR and CDR2 is FQNEAQ (reference sequence). CDR3 in amino acids: CASSWKTGGGYEQYF.

This sequence joins TRBV7-3 and TRBJ1-1. Germline V CDR1 and CDR2: SGHTA, FQGTGA. The CDR3 sequence is 13 residues long. The CDR3 sequence is CASQGPPGTEAFF.

This CDR3 reads CASSQNSRRTVETQYF. This sequence joins TRBV4-1 and TRBJ2-5. CDR3 length: 16 residues. The germline V gene encodes CDR1 MGHRA and CDR2 YSYEKL.